This T cell receptor (beta chain) comes out of a study of T-cell memory formation after mild COVID-19. Between the trimmed V and J ends, which lost 8 bases and 1 base, there was a span of 9 bases. Germline V CDR1 and CDR2: MNHEY, SVGAGI. CDR3 length equals 14 residues. In TCRdb, the 5' RACE reads were re-called with MiXCR into one record per CDR3 protein. The sample lists about 400,000 distinct CDR3 sequences; around a quarter were seen once. This clonotype showed up just a few times. Material for sequencing was PBMCs or a T cell subset sorted from them (not recorded which). This chain joins TRBV6-5 and TRBJ2-6; D is perhaps TRBD2 (6 bases). This TCR was recovered from an adult woman who had mild COVID-19 (a few samples of this study predate the infection). Cell type and time point are not known. CDR3 in DNA: TGTGCCAGCCAACGGGAGTCTGGGGCCAACGTCCTGACTTTC. Translating it yields CASQRESGANVLTF.